These 30 T cell receptor beta chains share one sample of origin, sequenced in a study of PD-1 blockade in classical Hodgkin lymphoma. Method: immunoSEQ multiplex PCR; TCRdb's copy keeps in-frame clones and lacks some. This table has about 98,000 clones, about four fifths appearing once. Every single patient, without exception, relapsed after autologous stem cell transplantation, and brentuximab vedotin exposure varied. The source was peripheral blood mononuclear cells (PBMCs), collected before the second cycle of nivolumab. The origin of the receptors is a human donor with classical Hodgkin lymphoma.

This rearrangement joins TRBV19 to TRBJ2-3; 15 nucleotides match TRBD2. The CDR3 totals 18 residues. Germline V gene data show CDR1 as LNHDA and CDR2 as SQIVND (reference sequence). With V trimmed by 3 bases and J by 4 bases, 8 bases remained unmatched. The CDR3 loop is CASSMLGGLAGGADTQYF. In DNA, the CDR3 is TGTGCCAGTAGTATGTTGGGGGGACTAGCGGGAGGAGCAGATACGCAGTATTTT.

The gene calls are TRBV6-1 and TRBJ1-1; no firm D call. The CDR3 contains 14 residues. Germline CDR1 is MNHNS and CDR2 is SASEGT. V was shortened by 2 bases and J by 1 base, with 8 bases between the two germline ends. CDR3 DNA sequence: TGTGCCAGCAGTGAACTTGATGGGAACACTGAAGCTTTCTTT. Translating gives CASSELDGNTEAFF.

This clone was seen more than once but under ten times. The chain combines TRBV7-9 with TRBJ2-7; 7 nucleotides line up with TRBD1. This CDR3 region has 15 residues. With V trimmed by 5 bases and J by 0 bases, 7 bases remained unmatched. Germline values: CDR1 SEHNR, CDR2 FQNEAQ (reference sequence). This CDR3 is CASSGRTGYSYEQYF. For the CDR3, the DNA is TGTGCCAGCAGCGGACGGACAGGCTACTCCTACGAGCAGTACTTC.

This clone has a single count. This chain uses TRBV19 with TRBJ1-2; D is uncertain. V lost 2 bases and J lost 7, with 14 bases in between. The CDR3 contains 14 residues. Germline values: CDR1 LNHDA, CDR2 SQIVND (reference sequence). The CDR3 DNA reads TGTGCCAGTAGTATACAGGAGTCATCGGGTGGCTACACCTTC. The encoded protein is CASSIQESSGGYTF.

The V and J genes are TRBV10-3 and TRBJ2-2; weak D call: TRBD1 (5 bases). This CDR3 region has 13 residues. Per germline, CDR1 ENHRY and CDR2 SYGVKD. V dropped 6 bases and J dropped 7 bases, with 12 bases sitting between them. CDR3 bases: TGTGCCATCAGGCAACAGGTTGGCGGGGAGCTGTTTTTT. This sequence encodes CAIRQQVGGELFF.

This chain uses TRBV7-9 with TRBJ2-5, with D hard to call. V was shortened by 3 bases and J by 2 bases, with 4 bases between the two germline ends. CDR1 is SEHNR, CDR2 FQNEAQ, per germline (reference sequence). This CDR3 has 12 residues. The CDR3 DNA reads TGTGCCAGCAGCTTCATACAAGAGACCCAGTACTTC. Its protein product is CASSFIQETQYF.

This clone appeared once. The J gene is TRBJ2-3, the V gene TRBV5-4; no firm D call. V lost 4 bases to trimming and J lost 2 bases, with 8 bases between them. Germline V lookup: CDR1 SGHNT, CDR2 YYREEE (reference sequence). The CDR3 loop spans 13 amino acids. CDR3 protein: CASSRDPTDTQYF. The CDR3 DNA is TGTGCCAGCAGCCGAGACCCCACAGATACGCAGTATTTT.

This CDR3 reads CASSSAQGSRETQYF. DNA of the CDR3: TGTGCCAGCAGCTCCGCACAGGGGTCGCGAGAGACCCAGTACTTC. The chain couples TRBV5-4 to TRBJ2-5; 7 bases fit TRBD1. The CDR3 consists of 15 residues. Trimming at V came to 3 bases and at J to 4 bases, leaving 9 bases not matched to a gene. Germline assignment: CDR1 SGHNT and CDR2 YYREEE (reference sequence).

V and J are TRBV5-1 and TRBJ2-1, with a possible D match to TRBD2 (6 bases). V was trimmed by 3 bases and J by 0 bases, leaving 10 bases between them. Looked up from germline, CDR1 is SGHRS and CDR2 is YFSETQ. This CDR3 is built from 15 residues. The CDR3 DNA follows: TGCGCCAGCAGCTCTGGCGGGACCTCCTACAATGAGCAGTTCTTC. Translating it yields CASSSGGTSYNEQFF.

This clone showed up just a few times. Other nucleotide sequences in the sample specify the same CDR3. This sequence joins TRBV29-1 and TRBJ1-1, with a possible D match to TRBD1 (5 bases). V lost 1 base and J lost 5, with 5 bases in between. In germline, CDR1 is SQVTM, CDR2 ANQGSEA. This CDR3 contains 11 residues. CDR3 DNA sequence: TGCAGCGTTGAAGGGGGGACTGAAGCTTTCTTT. It translates to CSVEGGTEAFF.

This chain uses TRBV7-9 with TRBJ1-2; D remains unclear. This CDR3 is 15 amino acids long. Deletions cut 1 base from V and 1 base from J, with 10 bases between. In germline, CDR1 is SEHNR, CDR2 FQNEAQ (reference sequence). The CDR3 loop reads CASSLGQSVNYGYTF. CDR3 sequence (DNA): TGTGCCAGCAGCTTAGGGCAGTCGGTTAACTATGGCTACACCTTC. The full variable domain, rest sourced from reference TRBV7-9 and TRBJ1-2, is DTGVSQNPRHKITKRGQNVTFRCDPISEHNRLYWYRQTLGQGPEFLTYFQNEAQLEKSRLLSDRFSAERPKGSFSTLEIQRTEQGDSAMYLCASSLGQSVNYGYTFGSGTRLTVV.

The table lists this clone with a count of one. The chain recombines TRBV5-4 with TRBJ1-4, with D unclear. Germline CDR1 SGHNT, CDR2 YYREEE (reference sequence). The germline V and J ends were trimmed by 0 bases and 8 bases, with 8 bases remaining between them. The CDR3 loop spans 13 amino acids. The CDR3 region is CASSLGGSEKLFF. Written as DNA, the CDR3 is TGTGCCAGCAGCTTGGGAGGGAGCGAAAAACTGTTTTTT. Full variable domain (outside the CDR3, taken from reference TRBV5-4 and TRBJ1-4): ETGVTQSPTHLIKTRGQQVTLRCSSQSGHNTVSWYQQALGQGPQFIFQYYREEENGRGNFPPRFSGLQFPNYSSELNVNALELDDSALYLCASSLGGSEKLFFGSGTQLSVL.

The chain combines TRBV9 with TRBJ2-1; 8 positions agree with TRBD2. The V and J ends lost 4 bases and 0 bases, in that order; junction bases with no gene match: 6. The CDR3 extends over 16 amino acids. Germline V gives CDR1 SGDLS, CDR2 YYNGEE. The DNA for the CDR3 is TGTGCCAGCAGCATCCTAAGCGGGAGCTCCTACAATGAGCAGTTCTTC. Amino acid sequence: CASSILSGSSYNEQFF.

This clone was seen many times. CDR3: CASSLVSGLNQPQHF. In DNA form, the CDR3 reads TGTGCCAGCAGCTTAGTGTCGGGCCTCAATCAGCCCCAGCATTTT. V gene TRBV7-6 combines with J gene TRBJ1-5; no firm D call. Deletions cut 1 base from V and 3 bases from J, with 10 bases between. Germline values: CDR1 SGHVS, CDR2 FNYEAQ. This CDR3 has 15 amino acids.

This chain uses TRBV19 with TRBJ1-2, with a weak D call TRBD1 (6 bases). The CDR3 sequence is 15 residues long. V was clipped by 6 bases and J by 4 bases, with 18 bases between them. CDR1 and CDR2 from the germline V gene are LNHDA and SQIVND (reference sequence). In nucleotides, the CDR3 is TGTGCCAGTAGGCAACCTACAGGGATTAGCTATGGCTACACCTTC. This encodes CASRQPTGISYGYTF.

This rearrangement joins TRBV7-2 to TRBJ2-2, with 7 bases that match TRBD2. V dropped 5 bases and J dropped 3; count of bases not matched to a gene: 12. Germline lookup yields CDR1 SGHTA and CDR2 FQGNSA. This CDR3 has 17 amino acids. This CDR3 reads CASSAKTSFADTGELFF. CDR3 coding DNA: TGTGCCAGCAGCGCCAAGACTAGCTTTGCGGACACCGGGGAGCTGTTTTTT.

The V gene is TRBV7-8, the J gene TRBJ1-1; D is unresolved. The CDR3 spans 14 residues. The V and J ends lost 0 bases and 0 bases respectively, with 5 bases between them. CDR1 and CDR2 (germline): SGHVS, FQNEAQ. The CDR3 nucleotides are TGTGCCAGCAGCTTAGCCGGGATGAACACTGAAGCTTTCTTT. Translated: CASSLAGMNTEAFF.

This chain uses TRBV5-1 with TRBJ1-2, with a possible D match to TRBD1 (6 bases). In germline, CDR1 is SGHRS, CDR2 YFSETQ. The V end lost 4 bases, the J end lost 6 bases, and 13 bases lay between the germline ends. The CDR3 totals 13 residues. The CDR3 DNA reads as TGCGCCAGCAGCGAACAGGGAGGTCATGGCTACACCTTC. Its translation is CASSEQGGHGYTF.

The chain joins TRBV12-5 to TRBJ2-1, with D perhaps TRBD2 (7 bases). CDR1 is LGHNT, CDR2 FRNRAP, per germline. CDR3 length: 17 residues. V was trimmed by 0 bases and J by 8 bases, leaving 20 bases between them. The CDR3 region has the DNA TGTGCTAGTGGTTTGGTCAGGGGCGGGGGAGCTGCCTATGAGCAGTTCTTC. Its translation: CASGLVRGGGAAYEQFF.

This clone was seen a few times. This sequence joins TRBV6-5 and TRBJ2-1, with D tentatively TRBD2 (5 bases). Germline V gene lookup returns CDR1 MNHEY and CDR2 SVGAGI. The V and J ends lost 0 bases and 15 bases respectively, with 21 bases between them. CDR3 size: 15 residues. CDR3 coding DNA: TGTGCCAGCAGTTACTCGAGTAGAGGGCTGATCGTGTGGTTCTTC. The encoded protein is CASSYSSRGLIVWFF.

This sequence joins TRBV7-2 and TRBJ2-1; D remains unclear. Trimming shortened V by 5 bases and J by 7 bases, and 21 bases separated the two germline ends. Germline V gene data show CDR1 as SGHTA and CDR2 as FQGNSA. The CDR3 is 16 amino acids. CDR3 sequence reads: CASSPSLAVPGNEQFF. As DNA, the CDR3 is TGTGCCAGCAGCCCCTCCCTCGCAGTCCCCGGTAATGAGCAGTTCTTC.

This clone occurred a few times. The rearrangement links TRBV10-1 to TRBJ2-3; 7 positions match TRBD2. Germline CDR1 and CDR2: WNHNN and SYGVQD (reference sequence). V lost 8 bases and J lost 6; bases outside the gene matches: 8. This CDR3 comprises 13 residues. CDR3 sequence reads: CASGPSGMDTQYF. In nucleotides, the CDR3 is TGCGCCAGCGGCCCCAGCGGGATGGATACGCAGTATTTT.

The chain has TRBV7-8 and TRBJ2-2; no definite D call. The length of the CDR3 is 14 residues. Germline values: CDR1 SGHVS, CDR2 FQNEAQ. V shed 1 base and J shed 4 bases, with 7 bases lying between them. CDR3 residues: CASSLDPVTGELFF. The CDR3 coding sequence is TGTGCCAGCAGCTTAGACCCGGTCACCGGGGAGCTGTTTTTT.

The V gene is TRBV19, the J gene TRBJ2-2; 7 nucleotides align to TRBD2. This CDR3 contains 14 residues. The J segment lost 2 bases and the V segment lost 7 bases, leaving 4 bases of the junction unmatched. Germline lookup yields CDR1 LNHDA and CDR2 SQIVND (reference sequence). For the CDR3, the DNA is TGTGCCAGTAAACCTAGCGGTAACACCGGGGAGCTGTTTTTT. This gives the protein CASKPSGNTGELFF. Combining the CDR3 with reference TRBV19 and TRBJ2-2 gives the whole variable domain DGGITQSPKYLFRKEGQNVTLSCEQNLNHDAMYWYRQDPGQGLRLIYYSQIVNDFQKGDIAEGYSVSREKKESFPLTVTSAQKNPTAFYLCASKPSGNTGELFFGEGSRLTVL.

This chain uses TRBV28 with TRBJ2-5, with D possibly matching TRBD1 (7 bases). V lost 5 bases and J lost 3, with 22 bases in between. This CDR3 comprises 17 residues. Germline CDR1 and CDR2: MDHEN and SYDVKM. CDR3 in amino acids: CASSIPFRARGEETQYF. The CDR3 DNA sequence: TGTGCCAGCAGTATTCCCTTCCGGGCCAGGGGGGAAGAGACCCAGTACTTC.

V usage is TRBV2 and J usage is TRBJ2-3, with D perhaps assigned TRBD1 or TRBD2 (5 bases each). The germline gives CDR1 SNHLY, CDR2 FYNNEI. The CDR3 is made up of 14 amino acids. V lost 2 bases, J lost 7 bases, and 13 bases lay in between. CDR3 nucleotides: TGTGCCAGCAGTGAAAAGGTGGGGGTGTATACGCAGTATTTT. Its translation is CASSEKVGVYTQYF.

The V call is TRBV5-4, the J call TRBJ2-1; D gene uncertain. Per germline, CDR1 SGHNT and CDR2 YYREEE (reference sequence). The germline V and J ends were trimmed by 5 bases and 0 bases, with 12 bases remaining between them. The CDR3 consists of 15 residues. The CDR3 loop is CASRKDASSYNEQFF. The CDR3 DNA follows: TGTGCCAGCAGGAAAGACGCGAGCTCCTACAATGAGCAGTTCTTC.

The chain combines TRBV11-2 with TRBJ2-1, with 11 bases that match TRBD2. Germline V gene data show CDR1 as SGHAT and CDR2 as FQNNGV. J was trimmed by 3 bases and V by 6 bases; bases with no gene match: 7. CDR3 size: 16 residues. The DNA for the CDR3 is TGTGCCAGCAGACGTACTAGCGGGAGTATCTACAATGAGCAGTTCTTC. It is translated as CASRRTSGSIYNEQFF.

The chain combines TRBV11-1 with TRBJ2-4; D possibly matches TRBD1 or TRBD2 (6 bases each). CDR1 and CDR2 (germline): SGHAT, FQDESV (reference sequence). V was pared by 1 base and J by 3 bases, with 16 bases between. CDR3 size: 17 residues. The chain's CDR3 is CASSLERAGVGKNIQYF. In DNA, the CDR3 is TGTGCCAGCAGCTTAGAGCGGGCAGGGGTGGGCAAAAACATTCAGTACTTC.

The chain recombines TRBV7-9 with TRBJ1-1; D unclear. The CDR3 spans 12 residues. The germline V gene has CDR1 SEHNR and CDR2 FQNEAQ (reference sequence). The V and J ends lost 6 bases and 11 bases respectively, with 16 bases between them. CDR3 sequence (DNA): TGTGCCAGCAGTTCGTCGGACCCCAGGGCTTTCTTT. Translating gives CASSSSDPRAFF.